One and the same sample provided the 24 T cell receptor beta chains below, sequenced in a study of CD8+ T cells in alopecia areata. Reverse transcription of extracted RNA yielded cDNA, which provided the sequencing template. Clones were sequenced by immunoSEQ multiplex PCR, and TCRdb holds only the in-frame ones, with some missing. The data contain around 140,000 clones, about 59% of them seen just once; the ten biggest clones take up around 15%. Treatment defined: oral pan-JAK inhibitor, 5-10 mg twice daily. This specimen consisted of CD8+ T cells sorted from blood, obtained at week 4, from a patient treated with tofacitinib. Receptors were obtained from a human donor with alopecia areata.

The gene calls are TRBV30 and TRBJ2-2; D is unresolved. The CDR3 sequence is 12 residues long. The germline V and J ends were trimmed by 2 bases and 4 bases, with 5 bases remaining between them. Per the germline V gene, CDR1 is GTSNPN and CDR2 is SVGIG (reference sequence). CDR3: CAWSKATGELFF. DNA for the CDR3: TGTGCCTGGAGTAAGGCCACCGGGGAGCTGTTTTTT.

V is TRBV14 and J is TRBJ2-2, with 7 positions matching TRBD1. The germline V gene encodes CDR1 SGHDN and CDR2 FVKESK. This CDR3 is built from 14 residues. Trimming took 8 bases from V and 2 from J; bases not matched to a gene: 5. Written as DNA, the CDR3 is TGTGCCAGCTCCGGGACAGCAAACACCGGGGAGCTGTTTTTT. Its translation: CASSGTANTGELFF.

The chain carries TRBV7-9 and TRBJ2-5, with TRBD2 identical over 8 bases. Unmatched junction bases numbered 15, after V lost 5 bases and J lost 4 bases. CDR1 is SEHNR and CDR2 is FQNEAQ in the germline V gene (reference sequence). The length of the CDR3 is 17 residues. The CDR3 DNA follows: TGTGCCAGCAGCCCTCTCCGGGGGGGGAGGTCTGCAGAGACCCAGTACTTC. This translates into CASSPLRGGRSAETQYF.

V is TRBV4-1 and J is TRBJ2-1, with 7 bases that match TRBD1. Germline CDR1 MGHRA, CDR2 YSYEKL. This CDR3 contains 13 residues. The V gene end was trimmed by 4 bases and the J gene end by 4 bases; junction bases not matched to a gene: 1. This chain's CDR3 is CASSPGQYNEQFF. CDR3 DNA: TGCGCCAGCAGCCCGGGACAGTACAATGAGCAGTTCTTC.

The rearrangement links TRBV29-1 to TRBJ2-7, with TRBD1 as a possible D gene (6 bases). Per the germline V gene, CDR1 is SQVTM and CDR2 is ANQGSEA. The V and J ends lost 6 bases and 7 bases respectively, with 16 bases between them. The CDR3 spans 12 residues. Here the CDR3 DNA reads TGCAGCGTCGCCGAGGGGGACCGGGAGCAGTACTTC. It is translated as CSVAEGDREQYF.

This sequence joins TRBV13 and TRBJ2-7, with D perhaps TRBD1 (6 bases). Germline V gives CDR1 PRHDT, CDR2 FYEKMQ (reference sequence). The CDR3 is 14 residues long. Trimming shortened V by 3 bases and J by 2 bases, and 11 bases separated the two germline ends. The CDR3 DNA is TGTGCCAGCAGCTTGCAGGACAGTACCTACGAGCAGTACTTC. This gives the protein CASSLQDSTYEQYF.

The genes are TRBV30 and TRBJ2-7; D is perhaps TRBD2 (6 bases). CDR3 length: 13 residues. Germline CDR1 and CDR2: GTSNPN and SVGIG (reference sequence). V was pared by 0 bases and J by 7 bases, with 13 bases between. For the CDR3, the DNA is TGTGCCTGGAGTGTGAGTCAGGGAGGTGAGCAGTACTTC. Translating gives CAWSVSQGGEQYF.

This clone occurred a few times. The chain uses TRBV19 and TRBJ1-1; tentatively, D is TRBD1 (5 bases). The CDR3 is 15 residues long. The V end was cut by 4 bases, the J end by 1 base, with 13 bases between. The germline gives CDR1 LNHDA, CDR2 SQIVND (reference sequence). The CDR3 spells CASSTSDSANTEAFF. Here the CDR3 DNA reads TGTGCCAGTAGTACCTCCGACAGCGCGAACACTGAAGCTTTCTTT.

In its sample, this clone was seen a few times. The chain has TRBV9 and TRBJ2-3; 9 bases match TRBD2. CDR1 is SGDLS, CDR2 YYNGEE, per germline. This CDR3 has 18 amino acids. J was trimmed by 0 bases and V by 5 bases; bases with no gene match: 13. The CDR3 DNA reads TGTGCCAGCAGTGATCCTAGCGGGAACTGGACTAGCACAGATACGCAGTATTTT. It specifies CASSDPSGNWTSTDTQYF.

This clone was detected only a few times. This chain connects TRBV10-3 to TRBJ2-7; D possibly matches TRBD1 or TRBD2 (5 bases each). V lost 2 bases to trimming and J lost 7 bases, with 18 bases between them. The CDR3 is 15 amino acids. The germline V gene has CDR1 ENHRY and CDR2 SYGVKD. In nucleotides, the CDR3 is TGTGCCATCAGTGAGCCGGACATGAGTCCGGGGGAGCAGTACTTC. It encodes CAISEPDMSPGEQYF.

V is TRBV30 and J is TRBJ2-7; D is possibly TRBD1 (8 bases). CDR1 GTSNPN and CDR2 SVGIG come from the germline V gene (reference sequence). The CDR3 sequence is 12 residues long. With 8 bases removed from V and 5 bases from J, the gap between germline ends came to 16 bases. CDR3 DNA sequence: TGTGCCAAGGACAGGGAGGGCGACGAGCAGTACTTC. This translates into CAKDREGDEQYF. Full variable domain (missing parts from reference TRBV30 and TRBJ2-7): SQTIHQWPATLVQPVGSPLSLECTVEGTSNPNLYWYRQAAGRGLQLLFYSVGIGQISSEVPQNLSASRPQDRQFILSSKKLLLSDSGFYLCAKDREGDEQYFGPGTRLTVT.

The J gene is TRBJ1-1, the V gene TRBV29-1; 9 bases are a match to TRBD1. V lost 4 bases and J lost 6; bases outside the gene matches: 6. The CDR3 is 13 residues long. The germline V gene has CDR1 SQVTM and CDR2 ANQGSEA. CDR3 protein: CSVAGTGSSEAFF. The DNA for the CDR3 is TGCAGCGTTGCCGGGACAGGGTCCTCTGAAGCTTTCTTT.

The V gene is TRBV30, the J gene TRBJ1-2; D gene ambiguous. Per the germline V gene, CDR1 is GTSNPN and CDR2 is SVGIG (reference sequence). V lost 0 bases and J 8 bases, leaving 13 bases between the germline ends. This CDR3 is built from 13 residues. The CDR3 DNA reads as TGTGCCTGGAGTGTACCCGGCACGGGAGGCTACACCTTC. Translated, it gives CAWSVPGTGGYTF.

This clone has just a few counts. The chain uses TRBV27 and TRBJ2-3; TRBD2 aligns across 7 bases. CDR1 MNHEY and CDR2 SMNVEV come from the germline V gene (reference sequence). V shed 1 base and J 4 bases; nucleotides not matched to a gene: 8. This CDR3 is 16 amino acids long. CDR3 protein: CASSLLSGGISDTQYF. The CDR3 DNA is TGTGCCAGCAGTTTATTATCGGGGGGTATTTCAGATACGCAGTATTTT.

This clone appeared a few times. The chain employs TRBV4-1 and TRBJ2-1; no firm D call. CDR1 MGHRA and CDR2 YSYEKL come from the germline V gene. V shed 4 bases and J shed 0 bases, with 7 bases lying between them. This CDR3 spans 14 amino acids. This CDR3 reads CASSPHGSYNEQFF. CDR3 bases: TGCGCCAGCAGCCCCCACGGCTCCTACAATGAGCAGTTCTTC.

The rearrangement uses TRBV29-1 and TRBJ1-2; TRBD1 matches at 12 bases. From germline, CDR1 is SQVTM and CDR2 ANQGSEA. This CDR3 is 14 amino acids long. The V and J ends lost 4 bases and 7 bases, in that order; junction bases with no gene match: 7. The chain's CDR3 is CSVARDRGRRGYTF. CDR3 in DNA: TGCAGCGTTGCCCGGGACAGGGGGCGCCGTGGCTACACCTTC.

The CDR3 DNA is TGTGCCAGCAGCGAAGCAGGAATACCCTACGAGCAGTACTTC. Translating gives CASSEAGIPYEQYF. The chain has TRBV9 and TRBJ2-7, with D unclear. V was trimmed by 3 bases and J by 2 bases, leaving 12 bases between them. This CDR3 region has 14 residues. The germline V gene has CDR1 SGDLS and CDR2 YYNGEE.

This chain joins TRBV6-6 and TRBJ2-7; no clear D. Per germline, CDR1 MNHNY and CDR2 SVGAGI (reference sequence). The ends were cut back, 0 bases at V and 2 bases at J, with 11 bases in the middle. This CDR3 spans 15 amino acids. As DNA, the CDR3 is TGTGCCAGCAGTTACTCCCCCGTCCCCCCCTACGAGCAGTACTTC. It specifies CASSYSPVPPYEQYF.

This rearrangement joins TRBV25-1 to TRBJ2-1; D remains ambiguous. CDR3 length equals 15 residues. The germline V and J ends were trimmed by 6 bases and 0 bases, with 12 bases remaining between them. Germline V lookup: CDR1 MGHDK, CDR2 SYGVNS. DNA for the CDR3: TGTGCCAGCAGCGCAGGACGGAGCTCCTACAATGAGCAGTTCTTC. Translating it yields CASSAGRSSYNEQFF.

A single count supports this clone. The chain joins TRBV13 to TRBJ1-1; D is perhaps TRBD1 (5 bases). This CDR3 is 16 amino acids long. Germline V gene data show CDR1 as PRHDT and CDR2 as FYEKMQ (reference sequence). Trimming pared 7 bases from V and 1 base from J, leaving 19 bases between. For the CDR3, the DNA is TGTGCCAGCACCTGGGACCGATTAGCCCAGAACACTGAAGCTTTCTTT. It translates to CASTWDRLAQNTEAFF.

The chain uses TRBV6-5 and TRBJ2-3; D might be TRBD2 (6 bases). Deletions cut 0 bases from V and 4 bases from J, with 8 bases between. The germline V gene encodes CDR1 MNHEY and CDR2 SVGAGI. This CDR3 spans 14 amino acids. CDR3 in DNA: TGTGCCAGCAGTTACTCTAGCGGACCAGATACGCAGTATTTT. This translates into CASSYSSGPDTQYF.

This clone was detected once. The gene calls are TRBV2 and TRBJ2-7; D is unclear. Deletions cut 0 bases from V and 0 bases from J, with 9 bases between. The CDR3 loop spans 15 amino acids. Germline lookup yields CDR1 SNHLY and CDR2 FYNNEI. CDR3 nucleotides: TGTGCCAGCAGTGAAGCGGCCTACAGCTCCTACGAGCAGTACTTC. Its translation: CASSEAAYSSYEQYF.

The CDR3 nucleotides read TGTGCCAGCAGCCCGGTTTTAGCGTCCGGCACAGATACGCAGTATTTT. Encoded protein: CASSPVLASGTDTQYF. The gene calls are TRBV27 and TRBJ2-3; D might be TRBD2 (5 bases). The CDR3 runs 16 residues. Between the trimmed V and J ends, which lost 6 bases and 1 base, there was a span of 17 bases. CDR1 is MNHEY and CDR2 is SMNVEV in the germline V gene (reference sequence).

This clone was counted once. This rearrangement joins TRBV5-6 to TRBJ1-1; D gene ambiguous. V lost 0 bases, J lost 7 bases, and 7 bases lay in between. The CDR3 consists of 12 residues. In germline, CDR1 is SGHDT, CDR2 YYEEEE. DNA of the CDR3: TGTGCCAGCAGCTTGGAGGGTTTTGAAGCTTTCTTT. Amino acid sequence: CASSLEGFEAFF.